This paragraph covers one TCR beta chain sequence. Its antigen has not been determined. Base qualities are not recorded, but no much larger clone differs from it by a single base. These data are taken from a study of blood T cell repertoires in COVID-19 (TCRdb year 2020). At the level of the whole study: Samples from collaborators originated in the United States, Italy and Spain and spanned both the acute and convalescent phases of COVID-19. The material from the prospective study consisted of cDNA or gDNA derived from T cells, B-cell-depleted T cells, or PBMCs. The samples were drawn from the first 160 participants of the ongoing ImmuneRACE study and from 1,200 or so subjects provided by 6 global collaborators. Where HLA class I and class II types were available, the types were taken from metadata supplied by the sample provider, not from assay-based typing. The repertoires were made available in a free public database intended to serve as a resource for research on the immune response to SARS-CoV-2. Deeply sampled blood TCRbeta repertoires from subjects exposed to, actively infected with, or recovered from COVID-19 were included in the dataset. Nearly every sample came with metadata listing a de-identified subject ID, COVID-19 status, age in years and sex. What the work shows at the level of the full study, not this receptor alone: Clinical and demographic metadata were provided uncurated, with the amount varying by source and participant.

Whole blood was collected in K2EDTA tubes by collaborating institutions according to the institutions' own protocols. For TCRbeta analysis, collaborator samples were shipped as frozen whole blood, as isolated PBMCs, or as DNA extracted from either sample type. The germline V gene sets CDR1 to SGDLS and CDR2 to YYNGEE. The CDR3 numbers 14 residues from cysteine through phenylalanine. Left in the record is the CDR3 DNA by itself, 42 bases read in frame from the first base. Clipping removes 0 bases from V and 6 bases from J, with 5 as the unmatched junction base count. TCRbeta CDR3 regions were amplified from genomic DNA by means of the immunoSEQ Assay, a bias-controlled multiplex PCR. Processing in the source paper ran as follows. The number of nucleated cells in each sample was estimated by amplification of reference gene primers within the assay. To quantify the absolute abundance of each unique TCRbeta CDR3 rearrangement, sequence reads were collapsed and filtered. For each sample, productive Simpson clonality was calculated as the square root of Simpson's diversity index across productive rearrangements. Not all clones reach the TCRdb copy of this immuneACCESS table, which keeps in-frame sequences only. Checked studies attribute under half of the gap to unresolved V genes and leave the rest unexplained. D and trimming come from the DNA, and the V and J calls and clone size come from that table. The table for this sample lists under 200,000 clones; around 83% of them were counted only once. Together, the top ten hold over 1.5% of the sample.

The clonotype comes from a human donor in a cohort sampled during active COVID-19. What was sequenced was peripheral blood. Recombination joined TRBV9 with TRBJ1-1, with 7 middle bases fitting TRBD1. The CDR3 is CASSVGQGIAEAFF. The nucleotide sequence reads TGTGCCAGCAGCGTAGGACAGGGAATAGCTGAAGCTTTCTTT.